This TCR beta chain was sequenced during a study of blood T cell repertoires in COVID-19. Authors' analysis steps: The authors estimated nucleated cell counts from reference gene primer amplification. Libraries were prepared by immunoSEQ multiplex PCR; TCRdb keeps only in-frame clonotypes and omits some of them. That table furnishes V, J and clone size, whereas the DNA furnished D and trimming. The sample consists of 45,000 to 65,000 clones, more than 80% of them appearing once. The receptor comes from a human donor in a cohort sampled during active COVID-19. Material: peripheral blood.

CDR3 region: CASSALPGGDTDTQYF. CDR3 bases: TGTGCCAGTAGTGCTCTTCCAGGGGGCGACACAGATACGCAGTATTTT. The chain carries TRBV19 and TRBJ2-3, with 8 bases matching TRBD1. J gave up 2 bases and V 5 bases, and 9 bases lay outside the gene matches. This CDR3 has 16 amino acids. Germline CDR1 is LNHDA and CDR2 is SQIVND (reference sequence). Full variable domain (missing parts from reference TRBV19 and TRBJ2-3): DGGITQSPKYLFRKEGQNVTLSCEQNLNHDAMYWYRQDPGQGLRLIYYSQIVNDFQKGDIAEGYSVSREKKESFPLTVTSAQKNPTAFYLCASSALPGGDTDTQYFGPGTRLTVL.